The entry below describes one T cell receptor (beta chain). This sample was included in a study of blood T cell repertoires in COVID-19. In the study overall: The samples span acute and convalescent COVID-19 from the United States, Italy and Spain. PBMCs, B-cell-depleted T cells, or T cells were the source of the cDNA or gDNA that made up the material.

Residents of about 25 US areas, aged roughly 18 to 90 years, made up the participants. Profiled with immunoSEQ multiplex PCR; TCRdb holds only in-frame clones, not every one. The data contain roughly 310,000 clones, over 85% of them singletons. This TCR was recovered from a man in his 60s who had recovered from COVID-19. The specimen was PBMCs or T cells enriched from blood (not recorded which).

CDR3 region: CASSQGTGQPQHF. Here the CDR3 DNA reads TGTGCCAGCAGCCAAGGGACAGGGCAGCCCCAGCATTTT. V is TRBV3-1 (or the pseudogene TRBV3-2) and J is TRBJ1-5; 8 nucleotides align to TRBD1. The germline V gene encodes CDR1 LGHDT and CDR2 YNNKEL (reference sequence). This CDR3 spans 13 amino acids. J gave up 7 bases and V 1 base, and 0 bases lay outside the gene matches.